This TCR beta chain stems from a study of blood T cell repertoires in COVID-19 (dated by TCRdb to the early 2020s). Regarding the complete study: Collaborator samples came from the United States, Italy and Spain and covered acute and convalescent phases of COVID-19. The repertoires were made available in a free public database intended to serve as a resource for research on the immune response to SARS-CoV-2. Sample metadata almost always included a de-identified subject ID, COVID-19 status, age in years and sex. The prospective study material was composed of cDNA or gDNA derived from T cells, B-cell-depleted T cells, or PBMCs. Deeply sampled blood TCRbeta repertoires from subjects exposed to, actively infected with, or recovered from COVID-19 were included in the dataset. Samples were obtained from the ongoing ImmuneRACE study (first 160 participants) and from about 1,300 subjects provided by 6 global collaborators. HLA class I and class II types, where available, came from metadata supplied by the sample provider rather than from assay-based typing.

Each collaborating institution followed its own protocols to collect whole blood in K2EDTA tubes. For TCRbeta analysis, collaborators shipped samples in one of three forms: frozen whole blood, isolated PBMCs, or DNA extracted from either of those sample types. From a lookup of the germline V gene, CDR1 and CDR2 are MNHEY and SVGEGT. V lost 4 bases and J lost 0 bases, and the count of bases not matched to a germline gene is 5. There are 15 amino acids in the CDR3, from cysteine to phenylalanine inclusive. Of the read, only the CDR3 DNA is kept; its 45 bases are in frame from base 1. TCRbeta CDR3 regions were amplified from genomic DNA by means of the immunoSEQ Assay, a bias-controlled multiplex PCR. Under the source paper's analysis protocol: The number of nucleated cells in each sample was estimated by amplification of reference gene primers within the assay. Sequence reads were collapsed and filtered to measure the absolute abundance of every unique TCRbeta CDR3 rearrangement. For each sample, productive Simpson clonality was calculated as the square root of Simpson's diversity index over productive rearrangements. Entries here come from immuneACCESS through TCRdb and include only in-frame sequences with V and J called. Some clones fail to appear in such tables; in the studies checked, an unresolved V gene covers under half of the shortfall, and the cause of the remainder is unknown. V and J calls and clone size follow that table, whereas D and trimming were derived from the DNA. The sample table shows hundreds of thousands of clones, and roughly four fifths are seen once. Together, the top ten hold 1.9% of the sample.

Worth noting for this clone: Its cognate antigen has yet to be identified. Base-call qualities are not available, and no considerably larger clone is one nucleotide away.

What the authors observed across the whole study: Clinical and demographic metadata were provided uncurated, with the amount varying by source and participant.

The clonotype was recovered from a woman of 80 years or more with acute or convalescent COVID-19. Sample: peripheral blood. The V and J segments used are TRBV6-2 or TRBV6-3 and TRBJ2-5; the junction holds 7 bases that match TRBD1. The DNA sequence is given as TGTGCCAGCAGTTCCCAGGGACAGCACCAAGAGACCCAGTACTTC. This codes for CASSSQGQHQETQYF.